The 21 T cell receptor beta chains given below trace back to one sample, sequenced in a study of control samples from healthy donors and cancer patients. The protocol was immunoSEQ multiplex PCR, while the TCRdb copy is restricted to in-frame clones and leaves out a portion. The sample holds tens of thousands of clones; 75% to 90% are singletons and the top ten take roughly 47%. Specimen: blood. The receptors derive from a man in his 60s in good health.

The genes are TRBV18 and TRBJ1-1; 8 bases agree with TRBD1. J was trimmed by 4 bases and V by 1 base; bases with no gene match: 5. The length of the CDR3 is 15 residues. The germline gives CDR1 KGHSH, CDR2 LQKENI. CDR3 sequence reads: CASSPLQGASTEAFF. The CDR3 DNA reads TGTGCCAGCTCACCACTCCAGGGGGCGTCCACTGAAGCTTTCTTT.

This clone was detected only once. J is TRBJ2-3 and V is TRBV11-3; a possible D gene is TRBD1 (5 bases). Trimming pared 5 bases from V and 5 bases from J, leaving 8 bases between. The germline gives CDR1 SGHNT, CDR2 YENEEA. CDR3 length: 12 residues. CDR3 in DNA: TGTGCCAGCAGCCTAACAGGAGATACGCAGTATTTT. Translating gives CASSLTGDTQYF.

This clone was counted a single time. V is TRBV6-5 and J is TRBJ2-1; D unresolved. CDR3 length equals 14 residues. Germline V CDR1 and CDR2: MNHEY, SVGAGI. Trimming left V 6 bases short and J 4 bases short, with 13 bases between. This CDR3 is CASSYQHAYNEQFF. The CDR3 DNA reads TGTGCCAGCAGCTACCAACACGCGTACAATGAGCAGTTCTTC.

The J gene is TRBJ2-7, the V gene TRBV20-1; D uncertain. Per germline, CDR1 DFQATT and CDR2 SNEGSKA (reference sequence). Trimming stripped 3 bases from V and 2 bases from J, with 8 bases between. This CDR3 comprises 12 residues. CDR3 region: CSASQAAYEQYF. CDR3 DNA: TGCAGTGCTAGTCAGGCAGCCTACGAGCAGTACTTC.

This clone was counted a single time. J is TRBJ2-2 and V is TRBV7-3; 9 bases fit TRBD2. V lost 0 bases and J lost 7; bases outside the gene matches: 9. This CDR3 comprises 17 residues. Germline V gives CDR1 SGHTA, CDR2 FQGTGA. The CDR3 sequence is CASSLTTGTSRSGELFF. DNA of the CDR3: TGTGCCAGCAGCTTAACAACCGGGACTAGCAGGAGCGGGGAGCTGTTTTTT.

The sample holds one count of this clone. The chain combines TRBV30 with TRBJ1-2, with 7 nucleotides matching TRBD1. The germline gives CDR1 GTSNPN, CDR2 SVGIG (reference sequence). With V trimmed by 0 bases and J by 5 bases, 3 bases remained unmatched. The CDR3 has 13 residues. The CDR3 DNA is TGTGCCTGGAGTGTAGCCAGGGGGTATGGCTACACCTTC. It specifies CAWSVARGYGYTF.

The chain carries TRBV12-3 or TRBV12-4 and TRBJ2-7; no reliable D call. The CDR3 has 12 amino acids. V lost 3 bases and J lost 8, with 11 bases in between. CDR3 DNA: TGTGCCAGCAGTTTTGAGGCTCGGCAGCAGTACTTC. This sequence encodes CASSFEARQQYF.

The chain recombines TRBV5-1 with TRBJ1-5, with TRBD1 matching 10 bases. The trim removed 4 bases at V and 5 bases at J, leaving 9 bases unmatched. CDR3 length: 16 amino acids. CDR1 and CDR2 from the germline V gene are SGHRS and YFSETQ. CDR3 amino acids: CASSPRPGQGYQPQHF. The CDR3, as DNA: TGCGCCAGCAGCCCAAGACCGGGACAGGGGTATCAGCCCCAGCATTTT.

V usage is TRBV28 and J usage is TRBJ2-2; D is ambiguous. The germline CDR1 and CDR2 sequences are MDHEN and SYDVKM. The CDR3 is 12 amino acids. V was trimmed by 8 bases and J by 5 bases, leaving 9 bases between them. CDR3 DNA sequence: TGTGCCAGCTCCCCTTTGACCGGGGAGCTGTTTTTT. Amino acids: CASSPLTGELFF.

A single count supports this clone. The CDR3: CASSSQSYEQYF. CDR3 nucleotides: TGCGCCAGCAGCTCACAATCCTACGAGCAGTACTTC. The J gene is TRBJ2-7, the V gene TRBV5-1, with D unresolved. Between the trimmed V and J ends, which lost 3 bases and 1 base, there was a span of 5 bases. The CDR3 loop spans 12 amino acids. CDR1 SGHRS and CDR2 YFSETQ come from the germline V gene.

The gene calls are TRBV19 and TRBJ1-5; the match to TRBD1 covers 10 bases. The germline gives CDR1 LNHDA, CDR2 SQIVND (reference sequence). V shed 7 bases and J 7 bases; nucleotides not matched to a gene: 10. This CDR3 comprises 15 residues. The CDR3 protein is CASTYMTGGRQPQHF. The CDR3 coding sequence is TGTGCCAGTACCTATATGACAGGGGGCCGGCAGCCCCAGCATTTT.

The chain uses TRBV11-2 and TRBJ1-6; D perhaps matches TRBD1 (5 bases). The CDR3 loop spans 15 amino acids. V dropped 5 bases and J dropped 7 bases, with 15 bases sitting between them. Per germline, CDR1 SGHAT and CDR2 FQNNGV. The CDR3 DNA follows: TGTGCCAGCAGCCTGGGACGCCGGGGGAATTCACCCCTCCACTTT. It yields the protein CASSLGRRGNSPLHF.

The genes are TRBV3-1 (or the pseudogene TRBV3-2) and TRBJ1-5, with D unclear. V was pared by 3 bases and J by 4 bases, with 13 bases between. Germline V lookup: CDR1 LGHDT, CDR2 YNNKEL (reference sequence). The CDR3 is 15 residues long. The CDR3 protein is CASSQGTEWNQPQHF. The CDR3 DNA reads as TGTGCCAGCAGCCAGGGTACTGAATGGAATCAGCCCCAGCATTTT.

The CDR3 coding sequence is TGTGCCAGCAGCCCCCTTTCCAGCTCCAATGAGCAGTTCTTC. It encodes CASSPLSSSNEQFF. The genes are TRBV7-2 and TRBJ2-1; D gene unclear. Germline V gene sequence: CDR1 SGHTA, CDR2 FQGNSA. The CDR3 consists of 14 residues. V lost 5 bases to trimming and J lost 6 bases, with 14 bases between them.

V and J are TRBV6-2 or TRBV6-3 and TRBJ2-5; D gene unclear. Trimming left V 4 bases short and J 4 bases short, with 13 bases between. Per the germline V gene, CDR1 is MNHEY and CDR2 is SVGEGT. This CDR3 is built from 14 residues. Here the CDR3 reads CASSLNRGGETQYF. The CDR3 coding sequence is TGTGCCAGCAGTTTGAACAGAGGCGGAGAGACCCAGTACTTC.

The chain is built from TRBV5-8 and TRBJ1-2, with 8 bases identical to TRBD1. The CDR3 has 11 amino acids. V lost 7 bases to trimming and J lost 4 bases; unmatched junction nucleotides: 0. Looked up from germline, CDR1 is SGHTS and CDR2 is YDEGEE. The CDR3 DNA follows: TGTGCCAGCGGGACAGGCTATGGCTACACCTTC. Its translation is CASGTGYGYTF.

This rearrangement joins TRBV9 to TRBJ1-1, with D maybe TRBD1 (5 bases). V dropped 1 base and J dropped 1 base, with 17 bases sitting between them. This CDR3 contains 17 residues. CDR1 is SGDLS and CDR2 is YYNGEE in the germline V gene. CDR3 in amino acids: CASSVWGGFSGNTEAFF. CDR3 nucleotides: TGTGCCAGCAGCGTATGGGGGGGTTTTAGCGGGAACACTGAAGCTTTCTTT.

The chain has TRBV18 and TRBJ2-5; tentative D call: TRBD1 (6 bases). From germline, CDR1 is KGHSH and CDR2 LQKENI. V lost 5 bases and J lost 2, with 15 bases in between. The CDR3 is 15 residues long. The CDR3 DNA reads as TGTGCCAGCTCAGAACCGACAGGCCGACAAGAGACCCAGTACTTC. It encodes CASSEPTGRQETQYF.

This chain links TRBV5-1 with TRBJ2-3; no clear D gene. V was cut by 2 bases and J by 6 bases, with 16 bases left in between. This CDR3 is built from 15 residues. Per germline, CDR1 SGHRS and CDR2 YFSETQ. The DNA of the CDR3 is TGCGCCAGCAGCTTTGGGCAAGCCCTCGGCGATACGCAGTATTTT. It specifies CASSFGQALGDTQYF.

This chain uses TRBV30 with TRBJ1-1, with TRBD1 matching 7 bases. Germline CDR1 and CDR2: GTSNPN and SVGIG (reference sequence). This CDR3 is 12 amino acids long. In DNA form, the CDR3 reads TGTGTAACAGGGGCGGGGAACACTGAAGCTTTCTTT. Amino acids: CVTGAGNTEAFF.

V gene TRBV7-8 combines with J gene TRBJ2-1, with D perhaps matching TRBD1 or TRBD2 (6 bases each). The germline CDR1 and CDR2 sequences are SGHVS and FQNEAQ. The CDR3 is 15 residues long. The V gene lost 2 bases and the J gene lost 2 bases, with 10 bases spanning the gap. The CDR3 DNA reads as TGTGCCAGCAGCTTATCCCGGGGGCCCTACAATGAGCAGTTCTTC. The encoded protein is CASSLSRGPYNEQFF.